The 19 T cell receptor beta chains presented below share a single source sample, sequenced in a study of T-cell reconstitution after alpha-beta-depleted transplantation in children. Preparation of the TCRbeta library was carried out with unique molecular identifiers. TCRdb independently ran MiXCR on the PCR reads; one entry per CDR3 protein. This table has about 490,000 distinct CDR3 sequences, more than 9% appearing once. Sequencing used PBMCs, obtained before TCRalphabeta/CD19-depleted stem cell transplant. The receptors were sampled from a child under 10 years old with inherited bone marrow failure, due to receive a stem cell transplant.

This clonotype was picked up a small number of times. The gene calls are TRBV12-3 or TRBV12-4 and TRBJ2-1; 10 positions agree with TRBD2. This CDR3 has 15 amino acids. Trimming cost V 3 bases and J 7 bases; bases outside gene matches: 6. The CDR3 DNA is TGTGCCAGCAGTTTCCCGGCTAGCGGGAGTAATGAGCAGTTCTTC. This gives the protein CASSFPASGSNEQFF.

This clonotype was observed at least ten times. The chain links TRBV27 to TRBJ2-7, with D hard to call. This CDR3 spans 13 amino acids. Per germline, CDR1 MNHEY and CDR2 SMNVEV (reference sequence). V was shortened by 6 bases and J by 1 base, with 10 bases between the two germline ends. Here the CDR3 DNA reads TGTGCCAGCAGCTTCAGGAGTTCCTACGAGCAGTACTTC. Its translation: CASSFRSSYEQYF.

In its sample, this clonotype was seen many times. The J gene is TRBJ2-2, the V gene TRBV3-1; D might be TRBD1 (5 bases). The length of the CDR3 is 15 residues. Germline-derived CDR1 and CDR2 are LGHDT and YNNKEL (reference sequence). The V end lost 4 bases, the J end lost 4 bases, and 13 bases lay between the germline ends. This chain's CDR3 is CASSPRAGRTGELFF. The CDR3 DNA reads as TGTGCCAGCAGCCCCAGGGCAGGGCGCACCGGGGAGCTGTTTTTT.

This clonotype was seen a handful of times. The chain links TRBV7-6 to TRBJ2-2; 9 nucleotides agree with TRBD2. V was clipped by 3 bases and J by 4 bases; unmatched bases: 3. The germline CDR1 and CDR2 sequences are SGHVS and FNYEAQ. The CDR3 is 15 residues long. The CDR3 sequence is CASSFEAGGTGELFF. Here the CDR3 DNA reads TGTGCCAGCAGCTTCGAAGCGGGAGGCACCGGGGAGCTGTTTTTT. The full variable domain, completed using reference TRBV7-6 and TRBJ2-2, is GAGVSQSPRYKVTKRGQDVALRCDPISGHVSLYWYRQALGQGPEFLTYFNYEAQQDKSGLPNDRFSAERPEGSISTLTIQRTEQRDSAMYRCASSFEAGGTGELFFGEGSRLTVL.

This clonotype was detected ten times or more. The rearrangement uses TRBV7-2 and TRBJ1-2; D is unresolved. Germline V gene sequence: CDR1 SGHTA, CDR2 FQGNSA. The V end was cut by 3 bases, the J end by 7 bases, with 15 bases between. The CDR3 spans 14 residues. The CDR3 DNA reads as TGTGCCAGCAGCTTCTCCTCCAAGGGAAGTGGCTACACCTTC. It codes for CASSFSSKGSGYTF. The variable domain in full, with the rest retrieved from reference TRBV7-2 and TRBJ1-2, is GAGVSQSPSNKVTEKGKDVELRCDPISGHTALYWYRQSLGQGLEFLIYFQGNSAPDKSGLPSDRFSAERTGGSVSTLTIQRTQQEDSAVYLCASSFSSKGSGYTFGSGTRLTVV.

Notes on this clonotype: One base away lies a much larger clone, so this may be a sequencing read error. J is TRBJ2-1 and V is TRBV10-2; no clear D. The CDR3 is 15 residues long. The V end was cut by 2 bases, the J end by 9 bases, with 17 bases between. Germline assignment: CDR1 WSHSY and CDR2 SAAADI. CDR3 loop: CASSEQWIGEGEQFF. In DNA form, the CDR3 reads TGCGCCAGCAGTGAGCAGTGGATAGGAGAAGGTGAGCAGTTCTTC.

This clonotype was picked up many times. The chain is built from TRBV29-1 and TRBJ2-1; D possibly corresponds to TRBD1 (6 bases). The CDR3 is made up of 13 amino acids. V was pared by 6 bases and J by 7 bases, with 16 bases between. Per germline, CDR1 SQVTM and CDR2 ANQGSEA. The CDR3 DNA reads as TGCAGCGTCGGATTTAACAGGGAGAATGAGCAGTTCTTC. It encodes CSVGFNRENEQFF.

The chain couples TRBV24-1 to TRBJ2-7; a weak D match, TRBD1 (5 bases). CDR1 KGHDR and CDR2 SFDVKD come from the germline V gene. Trimming stripped 3 bases from V and 7 bases from J, with 12 bases between. The CDR3 has 13 amino acids. The CDR3 sequence is CATSDPGRTEQYF. The CDR3 bases are TGTGCCACCAGTGATCCCGGACGGACAGAGCAGTACTTC.

This clonotype was picked up many times. The chain uses TRBV4-1 and TRBJ2-1; 8 positions match TRBD1. The germline V gene has CDR1 MGHRA and CDR2 YSYEKL. Germline trimming cut 1 base from V and 9 bases from J; bases unmatched to any gene: 8. The CDR3 length is 15 residues. The DNA for the CDR3 is TGCGCCAGCAGCCAAGTGGCAGGGGGCGCGGGTGAGCAGTTCTTC. It is translated as CASSQVAGGAGEQFF.

In its sample, this clonotype was seen a few times. The V call is TRBV7-2, the J call TRBJ2-2; D ambiguous. V was clipped by 5 bases and J by 2 bases, with 15 bases between them. CDR1 is SGHTA and CDR2 is FQGNSA in the germline V gene. This CDR3 contains 16 residues. CDR3 sequence (DNA): TGTGCCAGCAGCCCAGGTGGGAAGGGAAACACCGGGGAGCTGTTTTTT. This translates into CASSPGGKGNTGELFF.

The V gene is TRBV20-1, the J gene TRBJ1-2, with D unclear. Between the trimmed V and J ends, which lost 6 bases and 4 bases, there was a span of 12 bases. Germline V gene lookup returns CDR1 DFQATT and CDR2 SNEGSKA (reference sequence). The CDR3 loop spans 12 amino acids. CDR3 sequence reads: CSASRNSYGYTF. DNA for the CDR3: TGCAGTGCATCGCGCAACAGCTATGGCTACACCTTC.

The chain couples TRBV6-2 or TRBV6-3 to TRBJ2-1; D is perhaps TRBD2 (5 bases). V lost 2 bases and J lost 12, with 11 bases in between. Germline CDR1 is MNHEY and CDR2 is SVGEGT. The CDR3 contains 12 residues. Here the CDR3 reads CASSYTGKGQFF. CDR3 nucleotides: TGTGCCAGCAGTTACACGGGAAAGGGGCAGTTCTTC.

This clonotype was picked up many times. The chain links TRBV5-1 to TRBJ1-2; D remains unclear. With 4 bases removed from V and 2 bases from J, the gap between germline ends came to 18 bases. The CDR3 is 16 amino acids. The germline V gene encodes CDR1 SGHRS and CDR2 YFSETQ. The CDR3 nucleotides read TGCGCCAGCAGCCAGAATAACCCGACACGAAACTATGGCTACACCTTC. Protein sequence: CASSQNNPTRNYGYTF.

This chain connects TRBV5-1 to TRBJ2-1, with TRBD2 matching over 16 bases. The CDR3 spans 17 residues. Germline CDR1 and CDR2: SGHRS and YFSETQ. V lost 3 bases and J lost 7; bases outside the gene matches: 7. Here the CDR3 reads CASSSLGTSGRANEQFF. In DNA, the CDR3 is TGCGCCAGCAGCTCACTCGGGACTAGCGGGAGGGCAAATGAGCAGTTCTTC.

The table lists this clonotype with many counts. The chain is built from TRBV5-1 and TRBJ2-1; 10 bases map to TRBD2. Germline assignment: CDR1 SGHRS and CDR2 YFSETQ. The V segment lost 3 bases and the J segment 4 bases; nucleotides outside the gene matches: 4. This CDR3 region has 15 residues. This chain's CDR3 is CASSSGTSAYNEQFF. CDR3 nucleotide sequence: TGCGCCAGCAGCTCAGGGACTAGCGCGTACAATGAGCAGTTCTTC.

This rearrangement joins TRBV7-9 to TRBJ2-3; possibly TRBD2 for D (6 bases). Trimming removed 6 bases at V and 3 bases at J, with 10 bases between. The CDR3 totals 13 residues. The germline CDR1 and CDR2 sequences are SEHNR and FQNEAQ (reference sequence). This chain's CDR3 is CASRIGGTDTQYF. CDR3 bases: TGTGCCAGCAGAATTGGGGGGACAGATACGCAGTATTTT.

About this clonotype: The junction departs from germline at one end; a sequencing error may be responsible. CDR3 coding DNA: TGTGCCAGCAGTCCGACGGGAGACGGAAACACCATAGATTTT. This gives the protein CASSPTGDGNTIDF. This chain links TRBV28 with TRBJ1-3; D not resolved. Germline V gives CDR1 MDHEN, CDR2 SYDVKM. The CDR3 is 14 amino acids.

The chain links TRBV20-1 to TRBJ2-1; a possible D gene is TRBD1 (5 bases). The V and J ends lost 4 bases and 4 bases respectively, with 11 bases between them. CDR1 is DFQATT, CDR2 SNEGSKA, per germline (reference sequence). There are 13 residues in the CDR3. The CDR3 bases are TGCAGTGCTACCACTGACAGTTACAATGAGCAGTTCTTC. Translation: CSATTDSYNEQFF.

The sample holds many counts of this clonotype. The chain combines TRBV20-1 with TRBJ2-7; 9 nucleotides line up with TRBD1. From germline, CDR1 is DFQATT and CDR2 SNEGSKA (reference sequence). V lost 5 bases to trimming and J lost 4 bases; unmatched junction nucleotides: 6. The CDR3 extends over 13 amino acids. CDR3 sequence reads: CSAYRGPSYEQYF. The CDR3 DNA sequence: TGCAGTGCTTACAGGGGGCCCTCGTACGAGCAGTACTTC.